This T cell receptor beta chain is drawn from a study of graft-versus-host responses after intestinal transplantation. The starting material, graft tissue, was processed to release intraepithelial and lamina propria lymphocytes. Germline V gene lookup returns CDR1 LGHNA and CDR2 YNFKEQ. CDR3 length: 17 amino acids. J was trimmed by 7 bases and V by 1 base; bases with no gene match: 13. Clones were read by immunoSEQ multiplex PCR, and TCRdb kept only the in-frame ones, dropping some. The top ten hold about 4.5% of the sample, which has more than 9,500 clones, about 80% seen once. V and J are TRBV4-2 and TRBJ1-2; 9 nucleotides align to TRBD1. This receptor was obtained from a human patient who received an intestinal transplant, so some T cells may come from the graft donor. The source material was ileum tissue, sampled around 4.5 months after intestinal transplantation. This chain's CDR3 is CASSQGGRTGAIGGYTF. The CDR3 DNA is TGTGCCAGCAGCCAAGGGGGTCGGACAGGGGCTATAGGTGGCTACACCTTC.